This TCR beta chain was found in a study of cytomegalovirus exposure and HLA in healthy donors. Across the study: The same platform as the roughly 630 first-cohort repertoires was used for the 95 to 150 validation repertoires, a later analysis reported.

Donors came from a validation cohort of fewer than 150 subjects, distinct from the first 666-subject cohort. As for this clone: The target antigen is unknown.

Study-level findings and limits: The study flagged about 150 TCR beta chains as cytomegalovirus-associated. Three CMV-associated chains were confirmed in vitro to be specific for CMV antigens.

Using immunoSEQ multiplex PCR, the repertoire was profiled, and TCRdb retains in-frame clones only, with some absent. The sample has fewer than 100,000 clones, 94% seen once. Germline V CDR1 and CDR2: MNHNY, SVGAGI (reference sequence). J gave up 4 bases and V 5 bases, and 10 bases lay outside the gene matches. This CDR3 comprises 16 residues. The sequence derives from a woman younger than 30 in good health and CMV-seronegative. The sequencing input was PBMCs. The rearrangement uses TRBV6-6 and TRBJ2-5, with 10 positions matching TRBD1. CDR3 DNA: TGTGCCAGCAGTCGGCCGGGACAGGGGCCCAGAGAGACCCAGTACTTC. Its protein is CASSRPGQGPRETQYF.